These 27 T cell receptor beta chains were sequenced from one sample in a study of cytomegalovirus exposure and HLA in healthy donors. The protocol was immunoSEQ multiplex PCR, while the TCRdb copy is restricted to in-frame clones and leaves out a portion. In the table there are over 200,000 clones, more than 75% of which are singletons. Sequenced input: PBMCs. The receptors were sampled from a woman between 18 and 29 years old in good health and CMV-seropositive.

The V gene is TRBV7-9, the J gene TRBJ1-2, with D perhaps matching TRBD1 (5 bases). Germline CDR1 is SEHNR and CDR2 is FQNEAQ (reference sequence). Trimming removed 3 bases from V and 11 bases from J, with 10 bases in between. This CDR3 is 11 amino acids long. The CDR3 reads CASSLDTFYTF. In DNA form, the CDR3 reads TGTGCCAGCAGCTTGGACACTTTTTACACCTTC. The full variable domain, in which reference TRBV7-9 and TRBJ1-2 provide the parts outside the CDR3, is DTGVSQNPRHKITKRGQNVTFRCDPISEHNRLYWYRQTLGQGPEFLTYFQNEAQLEKSRLLSDRFSAERPKGSFSTLEIQRTEQGDSAMYLCASSLDTFYTFGSGTRLTVV.

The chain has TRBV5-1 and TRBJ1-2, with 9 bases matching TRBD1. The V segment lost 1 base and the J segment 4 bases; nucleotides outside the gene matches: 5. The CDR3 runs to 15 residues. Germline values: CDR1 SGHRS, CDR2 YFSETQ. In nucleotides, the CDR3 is TGCGCCAGCAGCTTGTCGGGACAGGGCACCTATGGCTACACCTTC. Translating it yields CASSLSGQGTYGYTF. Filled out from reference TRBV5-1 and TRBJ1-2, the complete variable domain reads KAGVTQTPRYLIKTRGQQVTLSCSPISGHRSVSWYQQTPGQGLQFLFEYFSETQRNKGNFPGRFSGRQFSNSRSEMNVSTLELGDSALYLCASSLSGQGTYGYTFGSGTRLTVV.

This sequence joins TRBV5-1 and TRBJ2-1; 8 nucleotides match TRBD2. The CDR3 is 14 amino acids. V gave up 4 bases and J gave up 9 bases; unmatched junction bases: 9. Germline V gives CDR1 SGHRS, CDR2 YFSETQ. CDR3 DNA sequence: TGCGCCAGCAGCCTAACCTCTAGCGGGTCTGAGCAGTTCTTC. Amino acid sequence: CASSLTSSGSEQFF.

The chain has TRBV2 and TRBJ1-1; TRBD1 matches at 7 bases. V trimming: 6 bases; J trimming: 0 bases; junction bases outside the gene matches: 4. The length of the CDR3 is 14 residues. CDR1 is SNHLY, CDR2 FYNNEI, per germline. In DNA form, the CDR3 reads TGTGCCAGCAGCGGAAGGGGGCTGAACACTGAAGCTTTCTTT. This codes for CASSGRGLNTEAFF.

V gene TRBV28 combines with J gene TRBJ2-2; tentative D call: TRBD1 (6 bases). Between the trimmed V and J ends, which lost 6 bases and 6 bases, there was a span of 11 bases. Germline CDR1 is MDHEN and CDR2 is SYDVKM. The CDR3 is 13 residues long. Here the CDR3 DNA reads TGTGCCAGCAGGCGACAGGCGGCCGGGGAGCTGTTTTTT. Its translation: CASRRQAAGELFF.

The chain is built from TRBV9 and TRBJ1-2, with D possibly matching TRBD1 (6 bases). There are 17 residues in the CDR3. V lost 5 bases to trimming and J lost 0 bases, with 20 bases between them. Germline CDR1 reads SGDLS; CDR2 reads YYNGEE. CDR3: CASRSRQARGANYGYTF. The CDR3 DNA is TGTGCCAGCAGATCTCGACAGGCCAGGGGAGCTAACTATGGCTACACCTTC.

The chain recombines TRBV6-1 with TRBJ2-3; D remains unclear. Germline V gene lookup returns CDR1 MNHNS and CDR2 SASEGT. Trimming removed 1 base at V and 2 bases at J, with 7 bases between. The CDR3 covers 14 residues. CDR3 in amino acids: CASSEGHLTDTQYF. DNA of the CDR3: TGTGCCAGCAGTGAAGGACATCTCACAGATACGCAGTATTTT.

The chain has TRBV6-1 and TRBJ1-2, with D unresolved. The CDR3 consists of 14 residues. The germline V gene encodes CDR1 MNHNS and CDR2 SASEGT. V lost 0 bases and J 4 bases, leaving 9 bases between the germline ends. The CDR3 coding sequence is TGTGCCAGCAGTGAAGCTTGGGCAGGCTATGGCTACACCTTC. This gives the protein CASSEAWAGYGYTF.

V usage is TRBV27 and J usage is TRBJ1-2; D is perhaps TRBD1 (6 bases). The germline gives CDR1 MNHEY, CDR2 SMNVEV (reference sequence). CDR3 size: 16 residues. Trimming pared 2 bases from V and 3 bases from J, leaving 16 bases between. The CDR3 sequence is CASSLGTGRGHYGYTF. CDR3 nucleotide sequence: TGTGCCAGCAGTTTAGGAACAGGGAGAGGGCACTATGGCTACACCTTC.

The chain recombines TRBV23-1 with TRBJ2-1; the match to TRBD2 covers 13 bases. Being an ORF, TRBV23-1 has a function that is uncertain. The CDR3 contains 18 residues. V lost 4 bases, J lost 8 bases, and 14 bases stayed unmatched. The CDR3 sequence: CASSPRHRLAGGVDEQFF. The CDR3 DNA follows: TGCGCCAGCAGTCCGCGGCACCGACTAGCGGGAGGCGTAGATGAGCAGTTCTTC.

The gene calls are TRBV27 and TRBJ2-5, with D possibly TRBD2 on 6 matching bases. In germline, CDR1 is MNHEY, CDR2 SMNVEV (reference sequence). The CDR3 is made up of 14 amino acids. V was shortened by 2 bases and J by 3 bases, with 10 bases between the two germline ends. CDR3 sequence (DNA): TGTGCCAGCAGTTTACGGCGGGGTGAAGAGACCCAGTACTTC. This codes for CASSLRRGEETQYF.

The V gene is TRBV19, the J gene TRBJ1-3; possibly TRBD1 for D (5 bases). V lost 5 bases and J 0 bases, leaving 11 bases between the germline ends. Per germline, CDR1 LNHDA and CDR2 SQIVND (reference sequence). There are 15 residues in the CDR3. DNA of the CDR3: TGTGCCAGTAGTTCCCAGGACAACTCTGGAAACACCATATATTTT. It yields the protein CASSSQDNSGNTIYF.

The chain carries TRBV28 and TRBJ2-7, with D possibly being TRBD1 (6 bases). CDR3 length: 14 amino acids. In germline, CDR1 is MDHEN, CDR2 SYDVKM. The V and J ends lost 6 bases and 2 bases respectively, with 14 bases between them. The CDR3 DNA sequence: TGTGCCAGCAGCCAAGAAACAGGGACCTACGAGCAGTACTTC. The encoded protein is CASSQETGTYEQYF.

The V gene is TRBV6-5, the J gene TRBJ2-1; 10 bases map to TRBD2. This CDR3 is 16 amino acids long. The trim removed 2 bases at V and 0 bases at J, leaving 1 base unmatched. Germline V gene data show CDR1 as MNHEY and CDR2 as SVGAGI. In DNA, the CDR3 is TGTGCCAGCAGTTACGCTAGCGGGAGCTCCTACAATGAGCAGTTCTTC. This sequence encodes CASSYASGSSYNEQFF.

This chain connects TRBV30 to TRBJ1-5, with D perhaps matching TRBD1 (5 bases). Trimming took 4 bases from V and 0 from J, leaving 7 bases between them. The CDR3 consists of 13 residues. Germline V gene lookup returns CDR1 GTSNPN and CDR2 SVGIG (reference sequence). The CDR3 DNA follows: TGTGCCTGGACAGGGAATAGCAATCAGCCCCAGCATTTT. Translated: CAWTGNSNQPQHF. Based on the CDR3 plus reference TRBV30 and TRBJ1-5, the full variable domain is SQTIHQWPATLVQPVGSPLSLECTVEGTSNPNLYWYRQAAGRGLQLLFYSVGIGQISSEVPQNLSASRPQDRQFILSSKKLLLSDSGFYLCAWTGNSNQPQHFGDGTRLSIL.

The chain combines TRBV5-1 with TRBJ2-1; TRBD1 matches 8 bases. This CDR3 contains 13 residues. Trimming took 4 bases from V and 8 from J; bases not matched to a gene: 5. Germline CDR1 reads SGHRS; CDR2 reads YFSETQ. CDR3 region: CASSIGQGHEQFF. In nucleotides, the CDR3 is TGCGCCAGCAGCATAGGACAGGGTCATGAGCAGTTCTTC.

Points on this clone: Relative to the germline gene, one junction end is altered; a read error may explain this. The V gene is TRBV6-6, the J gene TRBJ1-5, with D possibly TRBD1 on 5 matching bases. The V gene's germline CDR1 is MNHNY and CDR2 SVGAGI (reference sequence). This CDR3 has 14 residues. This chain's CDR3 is CASSNSGTGQPQHF. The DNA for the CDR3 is TGTGCCAGCAGTAACTCAGGTACAGGACAGCCCCAGCATTTT.

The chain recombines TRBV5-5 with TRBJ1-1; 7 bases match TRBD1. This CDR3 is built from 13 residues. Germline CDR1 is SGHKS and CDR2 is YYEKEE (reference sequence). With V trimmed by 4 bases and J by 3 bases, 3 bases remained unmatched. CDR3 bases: TGTGCCAGCAGCATCCAGGGGGACACTGAAGCTTTCTTT. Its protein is CASSIQGDTEAFF.

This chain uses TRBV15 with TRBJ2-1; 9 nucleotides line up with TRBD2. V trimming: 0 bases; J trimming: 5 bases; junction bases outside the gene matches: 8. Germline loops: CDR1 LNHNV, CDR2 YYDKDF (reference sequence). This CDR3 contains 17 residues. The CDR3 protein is CATSRDKRAGGNNEQFF. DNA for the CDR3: TGTGCCACCAGCAGAGATAAACGAGCGGGAGGAAACAATGAGCAGTTCTTC.

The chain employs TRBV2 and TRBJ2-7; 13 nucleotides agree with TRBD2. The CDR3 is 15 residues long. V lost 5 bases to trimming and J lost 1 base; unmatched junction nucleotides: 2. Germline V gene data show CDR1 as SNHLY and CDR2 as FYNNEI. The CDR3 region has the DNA TGTGCCAGCAGTATGGGACTAGCGGGATCCTACGAGCAGTACTTC. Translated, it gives CASSMGLAGSYEQYF.

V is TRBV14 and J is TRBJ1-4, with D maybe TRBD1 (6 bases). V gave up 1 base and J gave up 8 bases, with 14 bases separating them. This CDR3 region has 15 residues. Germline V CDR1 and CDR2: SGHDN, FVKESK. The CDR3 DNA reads TGTGCCAGCAGCCAAGGGACAGCCGGGATAGAAAAACTGTTTTTT. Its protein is CASSQGTAGIEKLFF.

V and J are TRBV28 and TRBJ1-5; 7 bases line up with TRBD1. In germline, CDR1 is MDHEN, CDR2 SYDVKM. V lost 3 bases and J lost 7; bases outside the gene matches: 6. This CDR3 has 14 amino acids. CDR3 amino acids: CASSFYRGAQPQHF. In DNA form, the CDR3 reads TGTGCCAGCAGTTTTTACAGGGGCGCCCAGCCCCAGCATTTT.

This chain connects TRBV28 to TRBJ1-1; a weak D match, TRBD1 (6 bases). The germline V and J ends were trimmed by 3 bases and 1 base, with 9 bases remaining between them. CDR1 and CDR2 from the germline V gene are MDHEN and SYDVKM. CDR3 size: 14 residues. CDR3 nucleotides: TGTGCCAGCAGTTTCATAGGGGGGAACACTGAAGCTTTCTTT. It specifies CASSFIGGNTEAFF.

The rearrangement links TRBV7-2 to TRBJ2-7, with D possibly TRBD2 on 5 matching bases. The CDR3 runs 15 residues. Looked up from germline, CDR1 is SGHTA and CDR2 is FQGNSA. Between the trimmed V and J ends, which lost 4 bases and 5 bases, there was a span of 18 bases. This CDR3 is CASSSPWPAANEQYF. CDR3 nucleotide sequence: TGTGCCAGCAGCTCGCCTTGGCCAGCGGCAAACGAGCAGTACTTC.

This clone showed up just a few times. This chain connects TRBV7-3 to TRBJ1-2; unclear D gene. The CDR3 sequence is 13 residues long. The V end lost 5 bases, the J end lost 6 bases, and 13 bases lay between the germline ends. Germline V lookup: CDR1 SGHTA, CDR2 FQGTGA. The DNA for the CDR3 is TGTGCCAGCAGCCAAATCGGGAAGGATGGCTACACCTTC. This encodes CASSQIGKDGYTF. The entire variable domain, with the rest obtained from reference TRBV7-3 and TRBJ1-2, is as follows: GAGVSQTPSNKVTEKGKYVELRCDPISGHTALYWYRQSLGQGPEFLIYFQGTGAADDSGLPNDRFFAVRPEGSVSTLKIQRTERGDSAVYLCASSQIGKDGYTFGSGTRLTVV.

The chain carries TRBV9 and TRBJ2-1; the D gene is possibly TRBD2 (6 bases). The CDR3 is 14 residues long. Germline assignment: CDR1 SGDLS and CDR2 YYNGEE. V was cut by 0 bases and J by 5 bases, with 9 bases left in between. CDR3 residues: CASSVVQRDNEQFF. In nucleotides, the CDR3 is TGTGCCAGCAGCGTAGTACAGCGGGACAATGAGCAGTTCTTC.

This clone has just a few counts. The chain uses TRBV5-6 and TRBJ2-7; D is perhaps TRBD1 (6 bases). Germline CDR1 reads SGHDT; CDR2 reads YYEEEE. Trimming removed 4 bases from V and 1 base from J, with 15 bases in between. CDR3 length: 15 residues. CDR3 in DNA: TGTGCCAGCAGCCCCCGCCAGGGGTATTCCTACGAGCAGTACTTC. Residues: CASSPRQGYSYEQYF. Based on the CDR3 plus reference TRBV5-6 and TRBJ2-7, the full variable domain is DAGVTQSPTHLIKTRGQQVTLRCSPKSGHDTVSWYQQALGQGPQFIFQYYEEEERQRGNFPDRFSGHQFPNYSSELNVNALLLGDSALYLCASSPRQGYSYEQYFGPGTRLTVT.